Listed here are 20 T cell receptor beta chains from one sample, sequenced in a study of blood T cells in healthy people across ages. For the second PCR, which ran for about 6 to 11 cycles, a sample-barcoded 5' primer and a J-beta primer mix were used. TCRdb ran MiXCR on the 5' RACE reads and lists one entry per CDR3 protein. This sample yields 650,000 to 700,000 distinct CDR3 sequences, of which roughly half are seen a single time; approximately 12% belongs to the top ten. Sequencing was performed on blood. All receptors come from a woman of 80 years or more in good health.

Notes on this clonotype: A much larger clonotype is one base distant, so this may be a read error. No DNA is shown, since the ends of the CDR3 on it are uncertain; the CDR3 is the one TCRdb lists. This rearrangement joins TRBV9 to TRBJ2-3. The CDR3 sequence runs 12 residues, both termini included. From germline, CDR1 is SGDLS and CDR2 YYNGEE. The CDR3 reads CASSVAVGTRYF.

This clonotype showed up many times. The chain combines TRBV3-1 with TRBJ2-3; weak D call: TRBD2 (6 bases). Germline V gene data show CDR1 as LGHDT and CDR2 as YNNKEL (reference sequence). This CDR3 region has 14 residues. Trimming took 4 bases from V and 5 from J, leaving 13 bases between them. CDR3 sequence: CASSLAGRLDTQYF. CDR3 in DNA: TGTGCCAGCAGCCTTGCGGGGCGGCTAGATACGCAGTATTTT.

In its sample, this clonotype was seen many times. This chain links TRBV5-1 with TRBJ2-7; D is uncertain. The CDR3 has 13 amino acids. Germline values: CDR1 SGHRS, CDR2 YFSETQ. V lost 2 bases and J lost 1, with 7 bases in between. CDR3 DNA: TGCGCCAGCAGCTTCCGTCCTTCCTACGAGCAGTACTTC. Amino acid sequence: CASSFRPSYEQYF.

CDR3 DNA sequence: TGTGCCATCAGGAATGACGTCGGTGGGGACACTGAAGCTTTCTTT. Translated: CAIRNDVGGDTEAFF. The chain uses TRBV10-3 and TRBJ1-1; D call uncertain. The germline V and J ends were trimmed by 6 bases and 3 bases, with 17 bases remaining between them. This CDR3 has 15 amino acids. Per germline, CDR1 ENHRY and CDR2 SYGVKD.

CDR3 protein: CASSLVRDRGKSNEQYF. In nucleotides, the CDR3 is TGTGCCAGCAGCTTAGTACGGGACAGGGGAAAGAGCAATGAGCAGTACTTC. V and J are TRBV11-2 and TRBJ2-7, with 10 bases lining up with TRBD1. After removal of 1 base from V and 7 bases from J, the junction contained 13 bases not matched to a gene. Germline V gene sequence: CDR1 SGHAT, CDR2 FQNNGV. The CDR3 length is 17 residues.

This clonotype was seen only a few times. This chain uses TRBV3-1 with TRBJ2-5; weak D call: TRBD2 (7 bases). Looked up from germline, CDR1 is LGHDT and CDR2 is YNNKEL (reference sequence). This CDR3 has 13 amino acids. Trimming removed 0 bases from V and 9 bases from J, with 11 bases in between. The CDR3 sequence is CASSQDVGGPQYF. The CDR3 coding sequence is TGTGCCAGCAGCCAAGACGTGGGGGGGCCCCAGTACTTC.

This clonotype was recorded at least ten times. The rearrangement links TRBV10-1 to TRBJ2-1; possible D gene TRBD1, 6 bases. Trimming removed 7 bases from V and 5 bases from J, with 12 bases in between. The CDR3 is 13 amino acids. CDR1 is WNHNN and CDR2 is SYGVQD in the germline V gene (reference sequence). The CDR3 DNA is TGCGCCAGCACCAGGGGCGACAACAATGAGCAGTTCTTC. This gives the protein CASTRGDNNEQFF.

Ten or more counts support this clonotype. The rearrangement joins TRBV7-2 to TRBJ2-3, with unresolved D. This CDR3 spans 16 amino acids. CDR1 is SGHTA and CDR2 is FQGNSA in the germline V gene. The V end was cut by 2 bases, the J end by 2 bases, with 14 bases between. CDR3 DNA sequence: TGTGCCAGCAGCTTATTGGTACAGCTCCACACAGATACGCAGTATTTT. Protein: CASSLLVQLHTDTQYF.

The chain couples TRBV7-9 to TRBJ2-5; D is uncertain. Between the trimmed V and J ends, which lost 2 bases and 11 bases, there was a span of 18 bases. Germline V gene data show CDR1 as SEHNR and CDR2 as FQNEAQ (reference sequence). The CDR3 sequence is 14 residues long. The CDR3 spells CASSLFGSSNGQYF. The DNA for the CDR3 is TGTGCCAGCAGCTTATTTGGCAGCAGCAATGGGCAGTACTTC.

This clonotype has at least ten counts. The CDR3 nucleotides are TGTGCCAGCAGGAGCGGGACAGGGAGGCATGAGCAGTTCTTC. Translation: CASRSGTGRHEQFF. The chain uses TRBV6-5 and TRBJ2-1; 9 bases match TRBD1. The CDR3 is 14 residues long. Looked up from germline, CDR1 is MNHEY and CDR2 is SVGAGI. V dropped 6 bases and J dropped 8; count of bases not matched to a gene: 8.

This clonotype was seen more than once but under ten times. The gene calls are TRBV20-1 and TRBJ2-1, with D maybe TRBD2 (5 bases). Looked up from germline, CDR1 is DFQATT and CDR2 is SNEGSKA (reference sequence). V was shortened by 6 bases and J by 4 bases, with 16 bases between the two germline ends. The CDR3 length is 14 residues. CDR3 region: CSAGGGTLYNEQFF. CDR3 bases: TGCAGTGCCGGCGGAGGCACTCTATACAATGAGCAGTTCTTC.

The chain uses TRBV7-6 and TRBJ2-3; D gene unclear. Trimming stripped 5 bases from V and 9 bases from J, with 12 bases between. Germline CDR1 and CDR2: SGHVS and FNYEAQ. This CDR3 spans 12 amino acids. For the CDR3, the DNA is TGTGCCAGCAGCCCAGACACCACAACGCAGTATTTT. Its translation is CASSPDTTTQYF.

This chain joins TRBV7-2 and TRBJ2-1; D may be TRBD1 or TRBD2 (7 bases each). Per the germline V gene, CDR1 is SGHTA and CDR2 is FQGNSA. The V and J ends lost 3 bases and 4 bases respectively, with 13 bases between them. This CDR3 has 15 residues. CDR3 in amino acids: CASSLQGGGYNEQFF. As DNA, the CDR3 is TGTGCCAGCAGCTTGCAGGGGGGGGGATACAATGAGCAGTTCTTC.

The rearrangement links TRBV27 to TRBJ1-5; D may be TRBD1 (6 bases). Germline CDR1 is MNHEY and CDR2 is SMNVEV (reference sequence). The CDR3 is made up of 15 amino acids. V was trimmed by 8 bases and J by 4 bases, leaving 18 bases between them. The CDR3 sequence: CASGSGPTGNQPQHF. CDR3 nucleotides: TGTGCCAGCGGATCCGGCCCGACAGGAAATCAGCCCCAGCATTTT.

This clonotype was counted at least ten times. The chain carries TRBV19 and TRBJ2-7, with 7 bases matching TRBD1. The J segment lost 3 bases and the V segment lost 11 bases, leaving 10 bases of the junction unmatched. CDR3 length: 13 residues. CDR1 and CDR2 (germline): LNHDA, SQIVND (reference sequence). The CDR3 reads CACPRDSIYEQYF. CDR3 bases: TGTGCCTGTCCCCGGGACAGTATCTACGAGCAGTACTTC.

Notes on this clonotype: A much larger clonotype is one base distant, so this may be a read error. V usage is TRBV24-1 and J usage is TRBJ2-1, with D possibly being TRBD2 (6 bases). Germline V gene data show CDR1 as KGHDR and CDR2 as SFDVKD. V gave up 5 bases and J gave up 6 bases, with 13 bases separating them. The CDR3 runs to 14 residues. CDR3 region: CATSALDYRNEQFF. CDR3 DNA sequence: TGTGCCACCAGTGCTCTGGACTATCGCAATGAGCAGTTCTTC.

The chain joins TRBV29-1 to TRBJ2-5, with D tentatively TRBD1 or TRBD2 (5 bases each). Between the trimmed V and J ends, which lost 4 bases and 9 bases, there was a span of 21 bases. This CDR3 spans 14 amino acids. CDR1 SQVTM and CDR2 ANQGSEA come from the germline V gene. In DNA form, the CDR3 reads TGCAGCGTTGCAGTGCCGGGACCAATTAACCCCCAGTACTTC. Protein sequence: CSVAVPGPINPQYF.

This clonotype was picked up a small number of times. The gene calls are TRBV9 and TRBJ2-1, with D possibly being TRBD2 (5 bases). The CDR3 length is 13 residues. V lost 0 bases and J lost 6, with 7 bases in between. Germline V gives CDR1 SGDLS, CDR2 YYNGEE. The CDR3 DNA sequence: TGTGCCAGCAGCGTAGCTACTAGCAATGAGCAGTTCTTC. This sequence encodes CASSVATSNEQFF.

As concerns this clonotype: At one end, the junction sequence differs from germline, possibly due to a read error. The rearrangement uses TRBV20-1 and TRBJ2-3; the match to TRBD2 covers 9 bases. The CDR3 sequence is 14 residues long. CDR1 DFQATT and CDR2 SNEGSKA come from the germline V gene (reference sequence). In DNA, the CDR3 is TGCAGCGCTACCGCAGCGGGAGGTCGAGATACGCAGTATTTT. Its translation: CSATAAGGRDTQYF.

This clonotype was detected a few times. The J gene is TRBJ2-1, the V gene TRBV7-2; D is perhaps TRBD1 or TRBD2 (5 bases each). V gave up 1 base and J gave up 13 bases, with 11 bases separating them. The CDR3 spans 12 residues. Germline CDR1 SGHTA, CDR2 FQGNSA. Here the CDR3 reads CASSLDVGVQFF. CDR3 nucleotide sequence: TGTGCCAGCAGCTTAGATGTGGGGGTACAGTTCTTC.